This T cell receptor (beta chain) appears in the sequencing data of a study of identical twins' blood T cells. CDR3 size: 12 residues. Germline assignment: CDR1 SQVTM and CDR2 ANQGSEA. V was pared by 4 bases and J by 11 bases, with 8 bases of the junction left unmatched. Ten or more counts support this clonotype. TCR cDNA libraries were made from RNA using a previously described, modified protocol. Both ends of each TCR cDNA library bore sample-specific barcodes. Authors' data handling: Each donor had about 100,000 to nearly 500,000 clonotypes. TCRdb analysed the 5' RACE reads with MiXCR anew, one entry per CDR3 protein. The authors' filters were not applied to this entry. This repertoire shows hundreds of thousands of distinct CDR3 sequences, 25% to 35% found once; its top ten account for 5.5% to 6.5%.

This TCR was recovered from a woman aged 18-55 years in good health. The chain joins TRBV29-1 to TRBJ1-5, with TRBD1 identical over 7 bases. Sequenced material: PBMCs. This CDR3 reads CSVGTGRSAQHF. CDR3 nucleotides: TGCAGCGTTGGGACAGGTCGATCAGCCCAGCATTTT.